A single sample is the source of the 27 T cell receptor beta chains below, sequenced in a study of radiotherapy plus CTLA-4 blockade in lung cancer. Libraries were prepared by immunoSEQ multiplex PCR; TCRdb keeps only in-frame clonotypes and omits some of them. The data show 62,000 or so clones, with 65% to 80% seen just once and 10% held by the top ten. This specimen was peripheral blood, taken from a patient treated with radiotherapy plus ipilimumab. Receptor source: a human donor with non-small cell lung cancer who had a complete response to radiotherapy plus ipilimumab.

The chain is built from TRBV6-5 and TRBJ2-7; 8 bases align to TRBD1. V dropped 4 bases and J dropped 2; count of bases not matched to a gene: 4. The germline V gene encodes CDR1 MNHEY and CDR2 SVGAGI. The CDR3 length is 14 residues. The CDR3 loop is CASSSSTGAYEQYF. DNA of the CDR3: TGTGCCAGCAGTTCGTCGACAGGGGCCTACGAGCAGTACTTC.

The gene calls are TRBV6-1 and TRBJ2-7; 7 bases are a match to TRBD1. This CDR3 region has 14 residues. Looked up from germline, CDR1 is MNHNS and CDR2 is SASEGT. V shed 6 bases, J shed 1 base, and the junction held 6 bases outside the gene matches. CDR3 in DNA: TGTGCCAGCAGAGACCGGGACAGATCCTACGAGCAGTACTTC. It codes for CASRDRDRSYEQYF.

The rearrangement links TRBV2 to TRBJ2-3; 10 bases align to TRBD2. V lost 9 bases, J lost 1 base, and 4 bases stayed unmatched. The CDR3 covers 14 residues. CDR1 is SNHLY and CDR2 is FYNNEI in the germline V gene. The CDR3 coding sequence is TGTGCCAGGACCGGGACTAGCGGCACAGATACGCAGTATTTT. Translation: CARTGTSGTDTQYF.

The chain is built from TRBV19 and TRBJ1-4, with 7 bases fitting TRBD1. Germline loops: CDR1 LNHDA, CDR2 SQIVND (reference sequence). V gave up 3 bases and J gave up 11 bases; unmatched junction bases: 9. The length of the CDR3 is 14 residues. CDR3 sequence reads: CASSIITGEGKLFF. The DNA of the CDR3 is TGTGCCAGTAGTATTATAACAGGGGAGGGGAAACTGTTTTTT. The variable domain in full, with the rest retrieved from reference TRBV19 and TRBJ1-4, is DGGITQSPKYLFRKEGQNVTLSCEQNLNHDAMYWYRQDPGQGLRLIYYSQIVNDFQKGDIAEGYSVSREKKESFPLTVTSAQKNPTAFYLCASSIITGEGKLFFGSGTQLSVL.

The chain recombines TRBV30 with TRBJ1-2; 7 bases map to TRBD1. The CDR3 length is 20 residues. Germline CDR1 GTSNPN, CDR2 SVGIG (reference sequence). J gave up 1 base and V 4 bases, and 24 bases lay outside the gene matches. The CDR3 loop reads CAWNGFREIGTDHSNYGYTF. The CDR3 DNA follows: TGTGCCTGGAATGGGTTTCGAGAGATAGGGACAGACCATAGTAACTATGGCTACACCTTC.

The chain is built from TRBV5-6 and TRBJ2-5; TRBD2 is a possible D gene (6 bases). The DNA matches TRBJ2-7 better at its end, which makes the J call doubtful. The CDR3 is 14 amino acids. CDR1 is SGHDT and CDR2 is YYEEEE in the germline V gene. CDR3: CASRAGTDTYEQYF. DNA for the CDR3: TGTGCCAGCAGAGCCGGGACTGACACCTACGAGCAGTACTTC.

CDR3 sequence: CAISTADTQYF. Here the CDR3 DNA reads TGTGCCATCAGTACAGCAGATACGCAGTATTTT. The chain has TRBV10-3 and TRBJ2-3; D remains ambiguous. Germline V gene data show CDR1 as ENHRY and CDR2 as SYGVKD. The germline V and J ends were trimmed by 5 bases and 4 bases, with 4 bases remaining between them. There are 11 residues in the CDR3.

Remarks on this clone: At one boundary the junction diverges from the germline segment, which might be a read error. The V call is TRBV29-1, the J call TRBJ2-5, with D maybe TRBD2 (5 bases). Germline loops: CDR1 SQVTM, CDR2 ANQGSEA. The CDR3 has 13 residues. The CDR3 sequence: CSVKEAGKETQYF. In nucleotides, the CDR3 is TGCAGCGTTAAAGAGGCGGGCAAAGAGACCCAGTACTTC.

CDR3 DNA: TGTGCCTGGAGTGCGGGACAGGGGACTTTCTCTGGGGCCAACGTCCTGACTTTC. Residues: CAWSAGQGTFSGANVLTF. The rearrangement uses TRBV30 and TRBJ2-6; 10 bases align to TRBD1. The CDR3 extends over 18 amino acids. Germline V CDR1 and CDR2: GTSNPN, SVGIG (reference sequence). The J segment lost 0 bases and the V segment lost 1 base, leaving 6 bases of the junction unmatched.

The sample holds one count of this clone. V gene TRBV7-2 combines with J gene TRBJ1-1, with D unclear. V lost 4 bases and J lost 1, with 22 bases in between. Germline values: CDR1 SGHTA, CDR2 FQGNSA. The CDR3 length is 18 residues. CDR3: CASSYGTHGGKTNTEAFF. The CDR3 DNA reads TGTGCCAGCAGCTATGGTACCCACGGCGGCAAGACGAACACTGAAGCTTTCTTT. Looking up the rest from reference TRBV7-2 and TRBJ1-1 gives the full variable domain: GAGVSQSPSNKVTEKGKDVELRCDPISGHTALYWYRQSLGQGLEFLIYFQGNSAPDKSGLPSDRFSAERTGGSVSTLTIQRTQQEDSAVYLCASSYGTHGGKTNTEAFFGQGTRLTVV.

V is TRBV7-2 and J is TRBJ2-5; D may be TRBD2 (5 bases). Germline V gene data show CDR1 as SGHTA and CDR2 as FQGNSA. This CDR3 spans 14 amino acids. The V end was cut by 5 bases, the J end by 5 bases, with 15 bases between. In nucleotides, the CDR3 is TGTGCCAGCAGCCCAAGAAGGACGGGGGAGACCCAGTACTTC. Its translation is CASSPRRTGETQYF.

The chain is built from TRBV19 and TRBJ2-1; D remains ambiguous. Trimming shortened V by 3 bases and J by 2 bases, and 14 bases separated the two germline ends. This CDR3 spans 16 amino acids. From germline, CDR1 is LNHDA and CDR2 SQIVND (reference sequence). For the CDR3, the DNA is TGTGCCAGTAGTATTCCCGGTGGTACTCCCTACAATGAGCAGTTCTTC. Protein product: CASSIPGGTPYNEQFF. Supplemented by reference TRBV19 and TRBJ2-1, the full variable domain reads DGGITQSPKYLFRKEGQNVTLSCEQNLNHDAMYWYRQDPGQGLRLIYYSQIVNDFQKGDIAEGYSVSREKKESFPLTVTSAQKNPTAFYLCASSIPGGTPYNEQFFGPGTRLTVL.

This chain uses TRBV7-8 with TRBJ2-7, with TRBD1 as a possible D gene (6 bases). The CDR3 length is 14 residues. V was cut by 5 bases and J by 3 bases, with 14 bases left in between. CDR1 SGHVS and CDR2 FQNEAQ come from the germline V gene. Here the CDR3 DNA reads TGTGCCAGCAGCCGATCGACAGGCCACTACGAGCAGTACTTC. Translating it yields CASSRSTGHYEQYF.

V usage is TRBV7-8 and J usage is TRBJ1-6; D not certain. This CDR3 has 15 residues. The ends were cut back, 2 bases at V and 7 bases at J, with 12 bases in the middle. Germline-derived CDR1 and CDR2 are SGHVS and FQNEAQ. DNA for the CDR3: TGTGCCAGCAGCTTAATGGCTGGGATGAATTCACCCCTCCACTTT. This gives the protein CASSLMAGMNSPLHF.

As regards this clone: Other DNA sequences in the same sample also yield this CDR3. The J gene is TRBJ1-5, the V gene TRBV5-1; 7 nucleotides agree with TRBD1. This CDR3 is built from 15 residues. V was pared by 4 bases and J by 2 bases, with 6 bases of the junction left unmatched. The germline CDR1 and CDR2 sequences are SGHRS and YFSETQ. The DNA of the CDR3 is TGCGCCAGCAGCCGAACAGGGGAAGGCAATCAGCCCCAGCATTTT. Protein: CASSRTGEGNQPQHF.

This chain joins TRBV5-1 and TRBJ2-5; D is undetermined. CDR1 SGHRS and CDR2 YFSETQ come from the germline V gene. This CDR3 comprises 14 residues. The V end lost 4 bases, the J end lost 4 bases, and 14 bases lay between the germline ends. This CDR3 reads CASSPAAPLETQYF. The CDR3 DNA sequence: TGCGCCAGCAGCCCGGCGGCACCCCTAGAGACCCAGTACTTC.

This clone was recorded only once. The rearrangement uses TRBV27 and TRBJ1-2; TRBD1 is a possible D gene (5 bases). Germline assignment: CDR1 MNHEY and CDR2 SMNVEV (reference sequence). Trimming pared 4 bases from V and 7 bases from J, leaving 10 bases between. This CDR3 contains 12 residues. The CDR3 nucleotides read TGTGCCAGCAGTTCGGGGCGGGGTGGCTACACCTTC. The encoded protein is CASSSGRGGYTF.

The chain couples TRBV5-4 to TRBJ2-3; TRBD1 is a possible D gene (5 bases). Trimming removed 1 base at V and 4 bases at J, with 13 bases between. CDR1 and CDR2 from the germline V gene are SGHNT and YYREEE (reference sequence). The CDR3 is made up of 15 amino acids. CDR3 amino acids: CASSLFTGNADTQYF. The CDR3 DNA reads as TGTGCCAGCAGCTTGTTCACAGGCAATGCAGATACGCAGTATTTT.

The V and J genes are TRBV6-5 and TRBJ2-5, with 8 bases lining up with TRBD1. The CDR3 contains 16 residues. The germline gives CDR1 MNHEY, CDR2 SVGAGI. V was pared by 2 bases and J by 2 bases, with 7 bases of the junction left unmatched. CDR3 protein: CASSYGTGNPQETQYF. The CDR3 DNA is TGTGCCAGCAGTTACGGGACAGGCAACCCGCAAGAGACCCAGTACTTC.

V and J are TRBV5-1 and TRBJ1-1, with D possibly TRBD1 on 5 matching bases. CDR1 is SGHRS and CDR2 is YFSETQ in the germline V gene. The V gene lost 0 bases and the J gene lost 2 bases, with 8 bases spanning the gap. CDR3 length: 14 residues. The CDR3 protein is CASSLATANTEAFF. As DNA, the CDR3 is TGCGCCAGCAGCTTGGCGACAGCAAACACTGAAGCTTTCTTT.

V usage is TRBV5-6 and J usage is TRBJ1-6; D gene ambiguous. Germline assignment: CDR1 SGHDT and CDR2 YYEEEE. V was trimmed by 4 bases and J by 6 bases, leaving 11 bases between them. CDR3 size: 14 residues. The CDR3 region is CASSLRLVNSPLHF. The CDR3 region has the DNA TGTGCCAGCAGCCTGCGACTGGTTAATTCACCCCTCCACTTT.

V and J are TRBV18 and TRBJ2-1; D may be TRBD2 (5 bases). V shed 4 bases and J shed 4 bases, with 14 bases lying between them. The length of the CDR3 is 15 residues. CDR1 and CDR2 from the germline V gene are KGHSH and LQKENI. CDR3 in DNA: TGTGCCAGCTCACTGGGAGAGGCCCAATACAATGAGCAGTTCTTC. As protein: CASSLGEAQYNEQFF.

V usage is TRBV19 and J usage is TRBJ1-1; 7 bases map to TRBD1. The CDR3 contains 15 residues. The germline CDR1 and CDR2 sequences are LNHDA and SQIVND (reference sequence). V dropped 5 bases and J dropped 0; count of bases not matched to a gene: 6. The DNA of the CDR3 is TGTGCCAGTAGTCCCCGGACAGGCTTGAACACTGAAGCTTTCTTT. It translates to CASSPRTGLNTEAFF.

This clone was recorded a few times. This chain connects TRBV18 to TRBJ1-2; a weak D match, TRBD1 (6 bases). The CDR3 has 13 residues. Trimming cost V 3 bases and J 4 bases, with 9 bases left between them. Germline CDR1 is KGHSH and CDR2 is LQKENI. The CDR3 is CASSPTGSYGYTF. CDR3 in DNA: TGTGCCAGCTCACCTACAGGGAGCTATGGCTACACCTTC.

This sequence joins TRBV16 and TRBJ1-5; 9 positions match TRBD1. Germline CDR1 KGHSY, CDR2 FQNENV. Trimming removed 2 bases from V and 9 bases from J; junction bases left unmatched: 11. CDR3 length equals 16 residues. The DNA for the CDR3 is TGTGCCAGCAGCCAAGAACAGGGGGCGACCGGTCGGCCCCAGCATTTT. Its protein is CASSQEQGATGRPQHF. The entire variable domain, with the rest obtained from reference TRBV16 and TRBJ1-5, is as follows: GEEVAQTPKHLVRGEGQKAKLYCAPIKGHSYVFWYQQVLKNEFKFLISFQNENVFDETGMPKERFSAKCLPNSPCSLEIQATKLEDSAVYFCASSQEQGATGRPQHFGDGTRLSIL.

The V and J genes are TRBV6-6 and TRBJ1-5; 8 positions agree with TRBD1. This CDR3 has 14 amino acids. Per germline, CDR1 MNHNY and CDR2 SVGAGI (reference sequence). The V and J ends lost 2 bases and 7 bases, in that order; junction bases with no gene match: 4. CDR3 nucleotides: TGTGCCAGCAGTTACGGACAGGGAGGGCAGCCCCAGCATTTT. As protein: CASSYGQGGQPQHF.

J is TRBJ1-3 and V is TRBV19; D not certain. Germline CDR1 and CDR2: LNHDA and SQIVND (reference sequence). This CDR3 is built from 16 residues. The V end was cut by 3 bases, the J end by 3 bases, with 15 bases between. The DNA for the CDR3 is TGTGCCAGTAGTATTCCCGGCGGATTTATTGGAAACACCATATATTTT. Its protein is CASSIPGGFIGNTIYF. Looking up the rest from reference TRBV19 and TRBJ1-3 gives the full variable domain: DGGITQSPKYLFRKEGQNVTLSCEQNLNHDAMYWYRQDPGQGLRLIYYSQIVNDFQKGDIAEGYSVSREKKESFPLTVTSAQKNPTAFYLCASSIPGGFIGNTIYFGEGSWLTVV.